This T cell receptor beta chain was captured by sequencing in a study of shared clonotypes between healthy human individuals (dated by TCRdb to 2020 to 2021). In the study overall: A few men and two women, aged 18 to 49 years, made up the cohort. Per donor, three plates each were used for CD4 naive and CD4 memory, two for CD8 naive, and one for CD8 memory. Blood TCR repertoires of about five healthy adults were deeply sequenced to estimate repertoire size and the extent of clonotype sharing between individuals. Libraries were prepared and TCR repertoires were sequenced by different laboratories using diverse techniques, in order to increase sequencing depth and limit assay-specific biases. Between about 0.8 and 8.9 billion PBMCs per donor were obtained by leukapheresis. Broader findings and caveats from the paper: Compared with non-shared clonotypes, the clonotypes found in all four sorted-subset donors had higher generation probabilities. Because the study included only a small number of donors, the genetic and exposure-history diversity represented was limited. Only blood was sampled, and tissue TCR repertoires likely differ from those in blood. Pairwise subsampling led to the expectation that sequencing depth would affect the degree of clonotype sharing among donors. When a few donors were compared, the shared fraction of clonotypes was around 5% for naive CD4, around 4% for naive CD8, 2% to 2.5% for memory CD4, and roughly 0.43% for memory CD8. Larger estimated clonotype richness was generally found for naive subsets than for memory subsets. Even with the large sequencing depth, rarefaction of the sorted-subset datasets indicated that sequencing was incomplete.

Using the deep immunoSEQ assay, TCR CDR3 regions were amplified from genomic DNA by multiplex PCR. For each cell subset, the extracted genomic DNA was distributed evenly across all wells of several immunoSEQ 96-well plates, and each plate served as one replicate. For sorted subsets, approximately 200 ng of genomic DNA, equivalent to some 33,000 T cell genomes, went into each replicate PCR. Purified libraries were measured with a Qubit 3.0 fluorometer, size-checked on a Bioanalyzer 2100, and measured again with the KAPA Library Quantification kit. Every immunoSEQ 96-well plate was sequenced on a separate single-read 150-cycle Illumina NextSeq 550 flow cell. The study's own analysis went as follows. Because the immunoSEQ output included only junctional sequences and no quality scores, the filtering could not be the same as the filtering used for full-length reads. Sequences were annotated with PyIR, a Python wrapper for IgBLAST v1.9, using IMGT germline references to assign V/J genes and CDR3. Reads were removed for weak V/J assignments (E-value above 1e-6), missing CDR3, stop codons, out-of-frame junctions, or ambiguous translated residues. V3J clonotypes were defined by identical inferred V gene, J gene, and CDR3 amino acid sequence. Percentage overlap between repertoires was calculated by dividing the number of shared unique clonotypes by the size of the smaller repertoire. Richness of each repertoire was evaluated using RTK rarefaction, the Chao1 estimator, and Recon v2.1 estimates of unobserved clonotypes. For all TCRbeta clonotypes obtained by the gDNA method from a few donors, generation probabilities were computed with OLGA. This immuneACCESS table, as held by TCRdb, lists in-frame sequences with V and J called but not all clones. Of the missing ones, under half trace to an unresolved V gene in checked studies; the others have no known cause. Clone size and the V and J calls come from that table; the DNA yielded D and trimming. Within this sample are 190,000 or so clones, with 60% to 75% of them counted one time only. The ten largest account for less than 11% of the sample.

The donors were healthy, HIV-negative adults with no recently reported acute infections or vaccinations. All donors were Caucasian adults living in Nashville, Tennessee, USA. Magnetic negative selection was used to enrich CD4+ T cells, after which naive cells were positively selected on CD45RA and the negative fraction became the memory subset. Blood was collected by leukapheresis, and PBMCs were isolated by Ficoll-Histopaque density gradient centrifugation and then cryopreserved in liquid nitrogen vapor phase. Analytical flow cytometry was used to check the purity and quantity of every magnetically sorted T cell population. Genomic DNA was isolated from every sorted fraction and measured by UV absorbance on a Nanodrop 2000c. Notes on this clone: The specificity of this receptor is unknown. No much larger clone is present one base from it, and per-base qualities are unavailable.

V is pruned by 5 bases and J by 1 base, leaving 2 bases of the junction without a gene match. Taken from cysteine to phenylalanine, the CDR3 has 14 residues. CDR3 DNA only is kept here, 42 bases in frame from base 1. CDR1 and CDR2 were assigned from the germline V gene as KGHSH and LQKENI. The sample taken for sequencing was memory CD4+ T cells sorted from blood. The sample's cell subset or site label, in plain terms: CD45RA-negative fraction. The sequence derives from a man aged 25-45 years in good health. The V and J genes are TRBV18 and TRBJ1-1, with 9 bases matching TRBD1. The CDR3 here reads CASSGTGKNTEAFF. The DNA sequence follows: TGTGCCAGCTCAGGGACAGGGAAGAACACTGAAGCTTTCTTT.